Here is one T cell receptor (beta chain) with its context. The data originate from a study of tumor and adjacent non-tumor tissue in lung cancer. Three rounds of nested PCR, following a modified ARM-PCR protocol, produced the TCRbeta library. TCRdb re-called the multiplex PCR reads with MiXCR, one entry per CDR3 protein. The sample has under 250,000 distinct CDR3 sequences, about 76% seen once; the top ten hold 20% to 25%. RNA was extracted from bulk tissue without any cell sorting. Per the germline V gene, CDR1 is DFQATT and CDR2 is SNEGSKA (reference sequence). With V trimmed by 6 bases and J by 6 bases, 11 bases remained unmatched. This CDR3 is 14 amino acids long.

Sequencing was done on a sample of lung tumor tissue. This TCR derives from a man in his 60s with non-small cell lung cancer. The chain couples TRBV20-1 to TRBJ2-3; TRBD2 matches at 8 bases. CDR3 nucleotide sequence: TGCAGTGCGGACGCCGGGACTAGTCACGATACGCAGTATTTT. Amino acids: CSADAGTSHDTQYF.